This T cell receptor beta chain was sequenced during a study of cytomegalovirus exposure and HLA in healthy donors. Study results and caveats: Researchers catalogued around 150 TCR beta chains as cytomegalovirus-associated. It was assumed in the presence/absence analyses that sequencing depth was roughly uniform across donors.

This clone was counted between two and nine times. The antigen remains unidentified. The PCR ran on 60 Vbeta and 13 Jbeta primers. Here immunoSEQ multiplex PCR was the method, and the copy in TCRdb shows in-frame clones only, minus some. The sample holds some 65,000 clones, roughly 70% seen once. This TCR was recovered from a man aged 50-60 years in good health and CMV-seropositive. Sequencing was done on a sample of PBMCs.

The CDR3: CASSLGQYTEAFF. DNA for the CDR3: TGTGCCAGCAGCTTAGGACAGTACACTGAAGCTTTCTTT. The chain couples TRBV7-2 to TRBJ1-1, with D perhaps matching TRBD1 (5 bases). This CDR3 is built from 13 residues. The V gene's germline CDR1 is SGHTA and CDR2 FQGNSA. The V gene lost 1 base and the J gene lost 3 bases, with 6 bases spanning the gap.